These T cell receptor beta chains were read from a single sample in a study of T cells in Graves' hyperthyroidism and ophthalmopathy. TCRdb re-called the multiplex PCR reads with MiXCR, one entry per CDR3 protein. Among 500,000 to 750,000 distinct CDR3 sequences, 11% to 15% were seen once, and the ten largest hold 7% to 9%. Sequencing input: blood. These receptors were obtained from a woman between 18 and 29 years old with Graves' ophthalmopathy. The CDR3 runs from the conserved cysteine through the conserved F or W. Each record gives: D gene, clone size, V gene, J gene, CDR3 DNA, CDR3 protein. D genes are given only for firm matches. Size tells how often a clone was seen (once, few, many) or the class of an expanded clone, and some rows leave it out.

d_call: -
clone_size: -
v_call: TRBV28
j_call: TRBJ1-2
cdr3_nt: TGTGCCAGCAGTTTATTCCCCAGGGCAAGGAGCTATGGCTACACCTTC
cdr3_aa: CASSLFPRARSYGYTF

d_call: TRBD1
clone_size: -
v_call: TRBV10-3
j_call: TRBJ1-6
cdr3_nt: TGTGCCATCAGCTCGGGACAGGGGATTTATTCACCCCTCCACTTT
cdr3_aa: CAISSGQGIYSPLHF

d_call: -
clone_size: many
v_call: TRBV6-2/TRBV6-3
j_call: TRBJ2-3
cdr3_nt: TGTGCCAGCAGTTACCGAGAGGACCCGCGGGATACGCAGTATTTT
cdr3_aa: CASSYREDPRDTQYF

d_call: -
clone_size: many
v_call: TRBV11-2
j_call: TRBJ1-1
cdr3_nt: TGTGCCAGCAGCCCATGGACGGACCCGAGCACTGAAGCTTTCTTT
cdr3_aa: CASSPWTDPSTEAFF

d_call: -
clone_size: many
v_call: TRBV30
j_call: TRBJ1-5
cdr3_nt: TGTGCCTGGAGTGTACTGGGAAATTATCAGCCCCAGCATTTT
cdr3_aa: CAWSVLGNYQPQHF

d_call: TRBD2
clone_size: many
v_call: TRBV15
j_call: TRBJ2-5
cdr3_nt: TGTGCCACCTCCATCCGACCCCGACTAGCGGGAAGGGGAGAGACCCAGTACTTC
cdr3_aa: CATSIRPRLAGRGETQYF

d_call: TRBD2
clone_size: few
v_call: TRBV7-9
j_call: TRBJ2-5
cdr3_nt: TGTGCCAGCAGCTTCGGTGACTGGCGGGAGCGGGAGACCCAGTACTTC
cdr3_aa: CASSFGDWRERETQYF

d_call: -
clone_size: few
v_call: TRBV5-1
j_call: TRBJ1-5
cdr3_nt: TGCGCCAGCAGCCTTGGCGAGTCCGGACAGCCCCAGCATTTT
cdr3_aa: CASSLGESGQPQHF

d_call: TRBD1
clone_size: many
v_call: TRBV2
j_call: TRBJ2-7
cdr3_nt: TGTGCCAGCAGTGACCCGACAGGGGTCTCCTACGAGCAGTACTTC
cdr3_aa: CASSDPTGVSYEQYF

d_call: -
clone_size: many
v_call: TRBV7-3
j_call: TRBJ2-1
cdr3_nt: TGTGCCAGCAGCTTATACACGGACCCTAGCTCCTACAATGAGCAGTTCTTC
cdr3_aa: CASSLYTDPSSYNEQFF

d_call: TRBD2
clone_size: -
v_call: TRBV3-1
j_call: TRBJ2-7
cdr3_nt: TGTGCCAGCGGAACTAGCGGGGAGTGGAGCGAGCAGTACTTC
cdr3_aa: CASGTSGEWSEQYF

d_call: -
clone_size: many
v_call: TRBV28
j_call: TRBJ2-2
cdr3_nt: TGTGCCAGCAGTTTTTCTCGGACAGCGAACACCGGGGAGCTGTTTTTT
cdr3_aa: CASSFSRTANTGELFF

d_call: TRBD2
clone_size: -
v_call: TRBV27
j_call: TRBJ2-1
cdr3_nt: TGTGCCAGCTATAGCGGGAGCTCCTACAATGAGCAGTTCTTC
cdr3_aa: CASYSGSSYNEQFF

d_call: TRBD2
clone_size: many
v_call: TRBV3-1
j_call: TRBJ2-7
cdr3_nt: TGTGCCAGCACCCCGGCGGGAGGGCGGAACGAGCAGTACTTC
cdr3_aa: CASTPAGGRNEQYF

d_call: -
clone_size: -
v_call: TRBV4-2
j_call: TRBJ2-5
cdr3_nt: TGTGCCAGCAGCCCCGGGACCCCACATGGAGAGACCCAGTACTTC
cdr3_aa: CASSPGTPHGETQYF

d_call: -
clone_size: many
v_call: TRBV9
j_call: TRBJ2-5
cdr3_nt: TGTGCCAGCAGCGTAAACCCCCTCAAAGAGACCCAGTACTTC
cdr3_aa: CASSVNPLKETQYF

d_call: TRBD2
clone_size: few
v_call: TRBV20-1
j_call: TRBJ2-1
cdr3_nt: TGCAGTGCTAGAGATTTTGCCGGACTAGCGGGAGGCAATGAGCAGTTCTTC
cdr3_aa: CSARDFAGLAGGNEQFF

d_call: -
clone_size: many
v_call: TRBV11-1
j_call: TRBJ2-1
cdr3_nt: TGTGCCAGCAGCCTCCTACGTCCGGCGGAGAGCTCCTACAATGAGCAGTTCTTC
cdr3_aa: CASSLLRPAESSYNEQFF

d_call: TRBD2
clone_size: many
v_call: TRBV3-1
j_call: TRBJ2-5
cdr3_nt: TGTGCCAGCAGCCAAGATAGTCCGCTAGCGGGAGGCTCCCAAGAGACCCAGTACTTC
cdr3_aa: CASSQDSPLAGGSQETQYF

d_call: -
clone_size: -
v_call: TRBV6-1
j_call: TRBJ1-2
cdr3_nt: TGTGAGTCGCGGGCACAACCAACCTATGGCTACACCTTC
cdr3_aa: CESRAQPTYGYTF

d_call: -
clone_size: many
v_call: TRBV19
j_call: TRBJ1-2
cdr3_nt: TGTGCCAGTAGTATAGATCGACAGCTGAACTATGGCTACACCTTC
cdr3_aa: CASSIDRQLNYGYTF

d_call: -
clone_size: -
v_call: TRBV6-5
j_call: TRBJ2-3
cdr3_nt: TGTGCCAGCAGTTACGTAGCCCTGCCAGATACGCAGTATTTT
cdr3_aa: CASSYVALPDTQYF

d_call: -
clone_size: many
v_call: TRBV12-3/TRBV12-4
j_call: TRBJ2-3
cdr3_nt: TGTGCCAGCAGTTCAACCCCGTGCGCGGGGTGCACAGATACGCAGTATTTT
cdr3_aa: CASSSTPCAGCTDTQYF

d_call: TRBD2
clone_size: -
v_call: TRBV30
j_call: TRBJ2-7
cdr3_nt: TGTGCCTGGACCCCGGGGGGGGTTTTCTACGAGCAGTACTTC
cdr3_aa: CAWTPGGVFYEQYF

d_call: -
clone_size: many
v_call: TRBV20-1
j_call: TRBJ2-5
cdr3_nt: TGCAGTGCTAGAGGGTTTGGGGGAGTCCTCCAAGAGACCCAGTACTTC
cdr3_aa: CSARGFGGVLQETQYF

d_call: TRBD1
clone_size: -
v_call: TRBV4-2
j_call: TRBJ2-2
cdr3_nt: TGTGCCAGCAGCCAAGAGTACAGGGGGCCGGGCACCGGGGAGCTGTTTTTT
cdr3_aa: CASSQEYRGPGTGELFF

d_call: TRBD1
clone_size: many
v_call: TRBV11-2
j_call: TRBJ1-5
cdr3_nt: TGTGCCAGCAGCCATGGACAGGGCTCGAGTCAGCCCCAGCATTTT
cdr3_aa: CASSHGQGSSQPQHF

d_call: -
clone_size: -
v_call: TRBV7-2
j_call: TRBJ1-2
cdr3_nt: TGTGCCAGCAGCCAAGAGCCGGGACGGAACTATGGCTACACCTTC
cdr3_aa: CASSQEPGRNYGYTF

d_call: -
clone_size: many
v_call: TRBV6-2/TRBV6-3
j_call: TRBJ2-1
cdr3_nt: TGTGCCAGCAGAACCCAATACAATGAGCAGTTCTTC
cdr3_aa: CASRTQYNEQFF

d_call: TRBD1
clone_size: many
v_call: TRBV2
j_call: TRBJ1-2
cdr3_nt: TGTGCCAGCAACTCAGAAACAGGGGGTCGCTACACCTTC
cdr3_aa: CASNSETGGRYTF

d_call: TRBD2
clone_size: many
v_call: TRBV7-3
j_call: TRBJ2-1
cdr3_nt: TGTGCCAGCAGCAACCAGACTAGCGGGAGGGGGTACAATGAGCAGTTCTTC
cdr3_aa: CASSNQTSGRGYNEQFF

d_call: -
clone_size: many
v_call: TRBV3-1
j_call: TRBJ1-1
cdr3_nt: TGTGCCAGCAGCCAACCATGGGCCCAGGGGATGCGTGCTTTCTTT
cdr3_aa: CASSQPWAQGMRAFF

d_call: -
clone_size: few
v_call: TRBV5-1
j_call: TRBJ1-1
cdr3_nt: TGCGCCAGCAGCTTGGGGGGGGGGACCACTGAAGCTTTCTTT
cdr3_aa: CASSLGGGTTEAFF